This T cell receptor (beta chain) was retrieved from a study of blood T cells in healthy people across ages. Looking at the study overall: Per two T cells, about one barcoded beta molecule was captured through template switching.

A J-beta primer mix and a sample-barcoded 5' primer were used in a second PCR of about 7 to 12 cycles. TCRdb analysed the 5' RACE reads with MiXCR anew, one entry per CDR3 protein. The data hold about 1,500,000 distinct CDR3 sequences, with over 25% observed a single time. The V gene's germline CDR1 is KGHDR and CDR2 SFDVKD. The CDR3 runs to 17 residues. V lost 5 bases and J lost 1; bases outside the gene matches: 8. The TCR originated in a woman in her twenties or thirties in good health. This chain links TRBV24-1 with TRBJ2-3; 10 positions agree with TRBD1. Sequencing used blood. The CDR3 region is CATSGGTGERGTDTQYF. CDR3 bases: TGTGCCACCAGTGGGGGGACAGGGGAAAGGGGCACAGATACGCAGTATTTT.